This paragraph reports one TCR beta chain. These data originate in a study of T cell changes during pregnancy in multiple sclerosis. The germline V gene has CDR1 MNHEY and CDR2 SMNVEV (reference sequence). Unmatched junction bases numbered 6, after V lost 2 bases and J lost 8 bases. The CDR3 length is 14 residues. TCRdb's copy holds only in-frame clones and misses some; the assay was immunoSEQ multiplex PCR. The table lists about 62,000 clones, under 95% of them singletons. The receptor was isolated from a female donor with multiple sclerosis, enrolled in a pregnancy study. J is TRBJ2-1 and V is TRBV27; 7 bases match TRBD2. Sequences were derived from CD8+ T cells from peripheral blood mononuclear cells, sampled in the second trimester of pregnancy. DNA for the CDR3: TGTGCCAGCAGTTTAGGGGCTAGCGGATATGAGCAGTTCTTC. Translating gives CASSLGASGYEQFF.